Shown below are 21 T cell receptor beta chains from a single sample sequenced in a study of blood T cells in healthy people across ages. Sample-barcoded 5' priming and a J-beta primer mix drove a second PCR of about 6 to 12 cycles. TCRdb passed the 5' RACE reads through MiXCR, listing each CDR3 protein once. This sample has over 1,300,000 distinct CDR3 sequences, with almost 60% found just once. Sequencing used blood. These receptors were taken from a man between 18 and 29 years old in good health.

The gene calls are TRBV11-1 and TRBJ1-1, with 9 bases fitting TRBD1. The CDR3 sequence is 13 residues long. Germline CDR1 reads SGHAT; CDR2 reads FQDESV (reference sequence). The V segment lost 6 bases and the J segment 5 bases; nucleotides outside the gene matches: 4. The CDR3 is CASRTGGSTEAFF. The CDR3, as DNA: TGTGCCAGCAGGACAGGGGGGTCTACTGAAGCTTTCTTT.

The chain carries TRBV6-4 and TRBJ1-2; TRBD1 matches at 7 bases. The germline V gene has CDR1 MRHNA and CDR2 SNTAGT. Trimming took 2 bases from V and 4 from J; bases not matched to a gene: 4. CDR3 length: 14 amino acids. CDR3 DNA: TGTGCCAGCAGTGACGAGGGACAGTCCTATGGCTACACCTTC. The encoded protein is CASSDEGQSYGYTF.

This clonotype was seen a few times. The rearrangement uses TRBV7-2 and TRBJ2-1; 12 bases fit TRBD2. This CDR3 has 15 amino acids. Trimming at V came to 2 bases and at J to 6 bases, leaving 2 bases not matched to a gene. CDR1 and CDR2 from the germline V gene are SGHTA and FQGNSA. CDR3 nucleotides: TGTGCCAGCAGCTTACTAGCGGGAGGGGGCAATGAGCAGTTCTTC. It specifies CASSLLAGGGNEQFF. Complete variable domain (other parts from reference TRBV7-2 and TRBJ2-1): GAGVSQSPSNKVTEKGKDVELRCDPISGHTALYWYRQSLGQGLEFLIYFQGNSAPDKSGLPSDRFSAERTGGSVSTLTIQRTQQEDSAVYLCASSLLAGGGNEQFFGPGTRLTVL.

A few counts support this clonotype. This chain uses TRBV7-2 with TRBJ2-1; a weak D match, TRBD1 (5 bases). Germline V CDR1 and CDR2: SGHTA, FQGNSA. The CDR3 length is 14 residues. V lost 3 bases to trimming and J lost 5 bases, with 11 bases between them. The CDR3 region is CASSLGRVNNEQFF. CDR3 nucleotide sequence: TGTGCCAGCAGCTTGGGCAGGGTGAACAATGAGCAGTTCTTC.

V usage is TRBV18 and J usage is TRBJ1-2; tentatively, D is TRBD1 (5 bases). The V gene lost 0 bases and the J gene lost 6 bases, with 11 bases spanning the gap. The CDR3 is made up of 14 amino acids. Germline CDR1 reads KGHSH; CDR2 reads LQKENI. CDR3 residues: CASSPPLGRNGYTF. In DNA, the CDR3 is TGTGCCAGCTCACCACCGTTGGGGCGAAATGGCTACACCTTC.

The V call is TRBV20-1, the J call TRBJ2-7; TRBD1 matches 7 bases. Germline-derived CDR1 and CDR2 are DFQATT and SNEGSKA (reference sequence). V shed 0 bases, J shed 2 bases, and the junction held 13 bases outside the gene matches. This CDR3 region has 17 residues. This CDR3 is CSAREATGSPSTYEQYF. The CDR3 DNA reads as TGCAGTGCTAGAGAGGCGACAGGGTCCCCCTCTACCTACGAGCAGTACTTC.

The J gene is TRBJ2-5, the V gene TRBV2; D tentatively fits TRBD1 or TRBD2 (5 bases each). V gave up 0 bases and J gave up 3 bases, with 14 bases separating them. The CDR3 contains 16 residues. Per the germline V gene, CDR1 is SNHLY and CDR2 is FYNNEI. Here the CDR3 DNA reads TGTGCCAGCAGTGAAGCGCTTCGGGGCGGAAAAGAGACCCAGTACTTC. Protein sequence: CASSEALRGGKETQYF.

This clonotype appeared a few times. V gene TRBV28 combines with J gene TRBJ2-7; TRBD2 matches at 10 bases. Germline V lookup: CDR1 MDHEN, CDR2 SYDVKM. The V segment lost 5 bases and the J segment 1 base; nucleotides outside the gene matches: 5. The CDR3 runs to 15 residues. In nucleotides, the CDR3 is TGTGCCAGCAGTCCTACTAGCGGGGTATCCTACGAGCAGTACTTC. This sequence encodes CASSPTSGVSYEQYF.

This clonotype was seen a few times. The gene calls are TRBV4-1 and TRBJ2-5, with TRBD2 as a possible D gene (6 bases). Trimming pared 3 bases from V and 4 bases from J, leaving 12 bases between. The CDR3 has 14 amino acids. Germline V CDR1 and CDR2: MGHRA, YSYEKL. For the CDR3, the DNA is TGCGCCAGCAGCCAGCGCGGAGGGGTAGAGACCCAGTACTTC. Protein sequence: CASSQRGGVETQYF.

The chain links TRBV29-1 to TRBJ2-3, with TRBD2 matching over 12 bases. The CDR3 consists of 17 residues. Germline V lookup: CDR1 SQVTM, CDR2 ANQGSEA. V gave up 4 bases and J gave up 6 bases; unmatched junction bases: 14. As DNA, the CDR3 is TGCAGCGTTGGCCCGGTAACTAGCGGGGGGCCATGGGATACGCAGTATTTT. Translated, it gives CSVGPVTSGGPWDTQYF.

This chain connects TRBV27 to TRBJ2-5; D is uncertain. Germline-derived CDR1 and CDR2 are MNHEY and SMNVEV (reference sequence). The V gene lost 5 bases and the J gene lost 0 bases, with 13 bases spanning the gap. The CDR3 is made up of 15 amino acids. CDR3 DNA sequence: TGTGCCAGCAGTCAGCGACAATCGTACCAAGAGACCCAGTACTTC. It encodes CASSQRQSYQETQYF.

This clonotype was counted a few times. This sequence joins TRBV6-5 and TRBJ1-1; the D is unclear. The germline V gene encodes CDR1 MNHEY and CDR2 SVGAGI. Deletions cut 0 bases from V and 5 bases from J, with 10 bases between. The length of the CDR3 is 14 residues. The DNA for the CDR3 is TGTGCCAGCAGTTACTCGGGCGGAAAAACTGAAGCTTTCTTT. Residues: CASSYSGGKTEAFF.

With respect to this clonotype: An end of the junction differs from the germline gene, which may be a read error. This chain joins TRBV20-1 and TRBJ2-1; 8 bases are a match to TRBD2. From germline, CDR1 is DFQATT and CDR2 SNEGSKA (reference sequence). This CDR3 is built from 15 residues. The CDR3 reads CGAYFAGGAYNEQFF. For the CDR3, the DNA is TGCGGTGCTTATTTCGCGGGAGGAGCCTACAATGAGCAGTTCTTC.

The CDR3 region is CASTDRDEETQFF. The CDR3 DNA reads TGTGCCAGCACCGACAGGGACGAAGAGACCCAGTTCTTC. V usage is TRBV12-3 or TRBV12-4 and J usage is TRBJ2-1, with 7 bases identical to TRBD1. After removal of 7 bases from V and 13 bases from J, the junction contained 13 bases not matched to a gene. This CDR3 has 13 amino acids.

The V gene is TRBV7-2, the J gene TRBJ2-3; D call uncertain. The CDR3 extends over 14 amino acids. V gave up 3 bases and J gave up 6 bases, with 13 bases separating them. Germline CDR1 reads SGHTA; CDR2 reads FQGNSA. The DNA of the CDR3 is TGTGCCAGCAGCTTCGGTGTGGAAGAGGATACGCAGTATTTT. Encoded protein: CASSFGVEEDTQYF.

The rearrangement links TRBV25-1 to TRBJ2-1, with TRBD2 matching over 8 bases. From germline, CDR1 is MGHDK and CDR2 SYGVNS. Losses at the gene ends were 1 base for V and 10 bases for J; bases not matched to a gene: 9. There are 15 residues in the CDR3. Written as DNA, the CDR3 is TGTGCCAGCAGTGAATTCCGGGGGGGAGCTAACGAGCAGTTCTTC. It translates to CASSEFRGGANEQFF. The full variable domain, its missing parts supplied by reference TRBV25-1 and TRBJ2-1, is EADIYQTPRYLVIGTGKKITLECSQTMGHDKMYWYQQDPGMELHLIHYSYGVNSTEKGDLSSESTVSRIRTEHFPLTLESARPSHTSQYLCASSEFRGGANEQFFGPGTRLTVL.

This clonotype occurred a few times. This chain connects TRBV5-1 to TRBJ1-2; the D gene is possibly TRBD1 (6 bases). This CDR3 comprises 14 residues. Germline V CDR1 and CDR2: SGHRS, YFSETQ. Deletions cut 4 bases from V and 4 bases from J, with 14 bases between. The CDR3 sequence is CASSLSDSIYGYTF. CDR3 DNA sequence: TGCGCCAGCAGCCTATCGGACAGTATCTATGGCTACACCTTC.

The V call is TRBV20-1, the J call TRBJ2-1, with 12 bases aligning to TRBD2. CDR3 length: 17 amino acids. Germline V gene sequence: CDR1 DFQATT, CDR2 SNEGSKA (reference sequence). V was pared by 0 bases and J by 4 bases, with 7 bases of the junction left unmatched. The CDR3 bases are TGCAGTGCTAGAGAGGAATCCGGGACTAGCGGGTACAATGAGCAGTTCTTC. Its translation: CSAREESGTSGYNEQFF.

J is TRBJ1-2 and V is TRBV7-9, with 8 positions matching TRBD1. Germline V CDR1 and CDR2: SEHNR, FQNEAQ (reference sequence). The CDR3 spans 16 residues. V lost 1 base and J lost 3; bases outside the gene matches: 7. CDR3 sequence (DNA): TGTGCCAGCAGCTTAGGGGACAGGACCCTCCACTATGGCTACACCTTC. Amino acids: CASSLGDRTLHYGYTF.

The CDR3 nucleotides read TGCAGCGTCGCCGATGCTACGGACTATGGCTACACCTTC. The encoded protein is CSVADATDYGYTF. The chain carries TRBV29-1 and TRBJ1-2; D not certain. V was pared by 6 bases and J by 3 bases, with 14 bases between. CDR3 size: 13 residues. Germline lookup yields CDR1 SQVTM and CDR2 ANQGSEA.

The chain is built from TRBV5-1 and TRBJ2-3; 9 bases map to TRBD1. The CDR3 is made up of 17 amino acids. Germline trimming cut 3 bases from V and 4 bases from J; bases unmatched to any gene: 12. The V gene's germline CDR1 is SGHRS and CDR2 YFSETQ. The CDR3 loop reads CASSSRSGTGMSDTQYF. CDR3 nucleotides: TGCGCCAGCAGCTCCAGGTCCGGGACAGGGATGTCAGATACGCAGTATTTT.